This record covers a single T cell receptor (beta chain). Its antigen is unidentified. The CDR3 sequence is 12 residues long. V was clipped by 1 base and J by 9 bases, with 7 bases between them. Germline values: CDR1 SEHNR, CDR2 FQNEAQ (reference sequence). The CD4+ fraction was divided into a CD45RA+ naive subset and a CD45RA-negative memory subset. The table came from immunoSEQ multiplex PCR; TCRdb's copy has only in-frame clones and leaves some out. Among some 2,000,000 clones listed, 90% to 97% were seen once. This sample is drawn from a study of shared clonotypes between healthy human individuals. About the study: The cohort had two women and a few men, ages 18 to 49. General study findings and limits: In general, naive subsets displayed greater estimated richness than memory subsets did.

This chain uses TRBV7-9 with TRBJ2-1; no clear D. This TCR derives from a man between 18 and 35 years old in good health. The sequencing sample was made of naive CD4+ T cells sorted from blood. This sample's subset: CD45RA+ positively selected. CDR3 sequence reads: CASSLDGFEQFF. The CDR3 coding sequence is TGTGCCAGCAGCTTAGACGGGTTTGAGCAGTTCTTC.